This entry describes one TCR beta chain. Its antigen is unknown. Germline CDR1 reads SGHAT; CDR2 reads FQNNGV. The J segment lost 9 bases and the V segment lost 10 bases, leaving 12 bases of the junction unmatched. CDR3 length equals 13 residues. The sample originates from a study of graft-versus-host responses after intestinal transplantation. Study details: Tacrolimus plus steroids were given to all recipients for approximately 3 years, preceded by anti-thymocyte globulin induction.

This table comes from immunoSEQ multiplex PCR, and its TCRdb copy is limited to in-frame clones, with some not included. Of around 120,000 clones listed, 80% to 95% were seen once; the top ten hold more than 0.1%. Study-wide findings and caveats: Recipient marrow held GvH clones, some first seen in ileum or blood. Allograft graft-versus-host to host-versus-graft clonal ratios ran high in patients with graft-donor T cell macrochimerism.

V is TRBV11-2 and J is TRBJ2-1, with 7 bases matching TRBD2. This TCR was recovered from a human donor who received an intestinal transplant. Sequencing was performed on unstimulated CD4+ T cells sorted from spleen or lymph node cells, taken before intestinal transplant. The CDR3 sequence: CATAVGRVAEQFF. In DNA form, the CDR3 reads TGTGCCACCGCGGTGGGGAGGGTGGCTGAGCAGTTCTTC.